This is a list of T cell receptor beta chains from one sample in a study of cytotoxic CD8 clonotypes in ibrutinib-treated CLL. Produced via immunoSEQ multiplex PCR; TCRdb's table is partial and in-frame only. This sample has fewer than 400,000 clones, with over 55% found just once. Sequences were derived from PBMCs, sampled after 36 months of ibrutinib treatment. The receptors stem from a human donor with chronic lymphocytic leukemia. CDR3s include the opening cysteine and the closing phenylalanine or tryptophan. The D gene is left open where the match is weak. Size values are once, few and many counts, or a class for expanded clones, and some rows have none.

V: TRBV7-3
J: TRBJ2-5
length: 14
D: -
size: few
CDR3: CASSLTAAQETQYF
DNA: TGTGCCAGCAGCTTAACGGCAGCTCAAGAGACCCAGTACTTC

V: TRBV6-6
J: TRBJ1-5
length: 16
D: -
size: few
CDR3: CASSPRSGTGNQPQHF
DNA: TGTGCCAGCAGTCCTCGGTCCGGGACGGGCAATCAGCCCCAGCATTTT

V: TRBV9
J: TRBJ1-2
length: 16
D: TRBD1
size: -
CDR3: CASSVGSGTGTYGYTF
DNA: TGTGCCAGCAGCGTAGGTTCCGGGACAGGGACCTATGGCTACACCTTC

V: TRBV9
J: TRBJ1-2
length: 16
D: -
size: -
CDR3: CASSVDPQGRGSGYTF
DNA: TGTGCCAGCAGCGTAGACCCACAGGGCAGGGGTAGTGGCTACACCTTC

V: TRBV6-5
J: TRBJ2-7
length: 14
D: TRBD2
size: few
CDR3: CASRRLAGGFEQYF
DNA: TGTGCCAGCAGGCGACTAGCGGGAGGTTTTGAGCAGTACTTC

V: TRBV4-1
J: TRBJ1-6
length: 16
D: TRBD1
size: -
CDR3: CASSHNTGGPSSPLHF
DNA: TGCGCCAGCAGCCATAACACAGGGGGACCCAGTTCACCCCTCCACTTT

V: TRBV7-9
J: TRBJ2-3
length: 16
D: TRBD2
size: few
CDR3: CASSLGSGTSGTTQYF
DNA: TGTGCCAGCAGTCTAGGGTCCGGGACTAGCGGGACTACGCAGTATTTT

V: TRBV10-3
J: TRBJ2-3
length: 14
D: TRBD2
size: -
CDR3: CAIGTSGKLDTQYF
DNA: TGTGCCATCGGGACTAGCGGGAAGTTAGATACGCAGTATTTT

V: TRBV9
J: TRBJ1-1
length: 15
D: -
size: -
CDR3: CASSPLARGGTEAFF
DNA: TGTGCCAGCAGCCCTTTAGCCAGGGGAGGGACTGAAGCTTTCTTT

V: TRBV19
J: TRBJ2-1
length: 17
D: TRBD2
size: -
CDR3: CATQGLAGIFSYNEQFF
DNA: TGTGCCACCCAAGGACTAGCGGGGATTTTCTCCTACAATGAGCAGTTCTTC

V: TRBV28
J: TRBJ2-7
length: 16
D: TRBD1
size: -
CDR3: CASSPPDRGISYEQYF
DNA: TGTGCCAGCAGCCCCCCGGACAGGGGGATTTCCTACGAGCAGTACTTC

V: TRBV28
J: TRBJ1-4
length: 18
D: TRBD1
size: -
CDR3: CASSLYGRGPTTNEKLFF
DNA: TGTGCCAGCAGTTTATATGGCAGGGGGCCAACAACTAATGAAAAACTGTTTTTT

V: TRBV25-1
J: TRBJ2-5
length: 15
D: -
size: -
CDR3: CASSELGGSRETQYF
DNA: TGTGCCAGCAGTGAATTGGGCGGGTCACGGGAGACCCAGTACTTC

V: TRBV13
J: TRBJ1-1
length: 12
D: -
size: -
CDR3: CASSSYGPRAFF
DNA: TGTGCCAGCAGCTCTTACGGCCCTCGGGCTTTCTTT

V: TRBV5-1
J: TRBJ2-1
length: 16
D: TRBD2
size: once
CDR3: CASSLVLAGAENEQFF
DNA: TGCGCCAGCAGCTTGGTTCTAGCGGGAGCCGAGAATGAGCAGTTCTTC

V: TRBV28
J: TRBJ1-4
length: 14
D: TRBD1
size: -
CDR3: CASSRQGVREKLFF
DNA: TGTGCCAGCAGCAGACAGGGGGTACGGGAAAAACTGTTTTTT

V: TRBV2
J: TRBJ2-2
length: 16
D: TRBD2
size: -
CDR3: CASSDSLREYTGELFF
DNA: TGTGCCAGCAGCGACTCATTGCGGGAGTACACCGGGGAGCTGTTTTTT

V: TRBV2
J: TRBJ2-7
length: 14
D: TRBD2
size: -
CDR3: CASSGGTSNIWQYF
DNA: TGTGCCAGCAGTGGCGGGACTAGCAATATTTGGCAGTACTTC

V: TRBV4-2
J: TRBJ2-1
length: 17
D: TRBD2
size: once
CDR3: CASSPTLAGALQGEQFF
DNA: TGTGCCAGCAGCCCAACTCTAGCGGGGGCCTTACAAGGTGAGCAGTTCTTC

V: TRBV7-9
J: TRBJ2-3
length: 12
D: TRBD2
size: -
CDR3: CASRRGTDTQYF
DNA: TGTGCCAGCCGGCGGGGGACAGATACGCAGTATTTT

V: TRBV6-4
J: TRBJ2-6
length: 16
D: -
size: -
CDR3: CAIYRAAFSGANVLTF
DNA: TGTGCCATCTACAGGGCTGCTTTCTCTGGGGCCAACGTCCTGACTTTC

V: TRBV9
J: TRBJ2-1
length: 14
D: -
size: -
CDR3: CASSVEPVGGEQFF
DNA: TGTGCCAGCAGCGTAGAACCAGTGGGCGGAGAGCAGTTCTTC

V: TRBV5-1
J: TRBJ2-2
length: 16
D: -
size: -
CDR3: CASSLITGMRPGELFF
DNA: TGCGCCAGCAGCTTGATCACAGGGATGCGGCCCGGGGAGCTGTTTTTT

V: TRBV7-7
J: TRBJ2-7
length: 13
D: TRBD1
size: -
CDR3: CASSRDRDREQYF
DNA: TGTGCCAGCAGTCGAGACAGGGATCGCGAGCAGTACTTC

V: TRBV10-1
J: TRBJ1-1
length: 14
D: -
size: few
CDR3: CASSEKPTLTEAFF
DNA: TGCGCCAGCAGTGAGAAACCGACATTAACTGAAGCTTTCTTT

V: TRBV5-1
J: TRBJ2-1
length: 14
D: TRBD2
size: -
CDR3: CASSTWTSPPEQFF
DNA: TGCGCCAGCAGCACCTGGACTAGTCCACCCGAGCAGTTCTTC

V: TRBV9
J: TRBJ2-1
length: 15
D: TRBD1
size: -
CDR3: CASSVWTGIFNEQFF
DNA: TGTGCCAGCAGCGTGTGGACAGGGATCTTCAATGAGCAGTTCTTC

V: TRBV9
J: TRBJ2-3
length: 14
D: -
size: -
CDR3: CASSVWGASDTQYF
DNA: TGTGCCAGCAGCGTATGGGGGGCGTCAGATACGCAGTATTTT

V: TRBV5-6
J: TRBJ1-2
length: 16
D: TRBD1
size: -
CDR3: CASSLILGQGSYGYTF
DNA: TGTGCCAGCAGCCTGATCCTCGGACAGGGGTCCTATGGCTACACCTTC

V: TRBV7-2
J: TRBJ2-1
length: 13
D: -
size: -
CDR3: CASSLERANEQFF
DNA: TGTGCCAGCAGCTTAGAGAGGGCCAATGAGCAGTTCTTC

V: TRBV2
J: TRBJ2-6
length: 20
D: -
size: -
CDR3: CASSVLDELSQYSGANVLTF
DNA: TGTGCCAGCAGTGTTTTAGACGAACTATCGCAGTACTCTGGGGCCAACGTCCTGACTTTC

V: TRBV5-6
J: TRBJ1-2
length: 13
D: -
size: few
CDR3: CASTWTASYGYTF
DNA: TGTGCCAGCACTTGGACAGCGAGCTATGGCTACACCTTC

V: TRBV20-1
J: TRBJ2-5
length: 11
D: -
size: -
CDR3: CSASQQETQYF
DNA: TGCAGTGCTTCTCAGCAAGAGACCCAGTACTTC

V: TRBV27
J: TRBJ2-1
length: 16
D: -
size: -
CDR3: CASSLSPWGSYNEQFF
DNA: TGTGCCAGCAGTTTATCCCCGTGGGGCTCCTACAATGAGCAGTTCTTC

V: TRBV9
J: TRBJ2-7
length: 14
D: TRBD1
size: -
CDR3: CASSEGTGGYEQYF
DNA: TGTGCCAGCAGCGAGGGGACAGGTGGCTACGAGCAGTACTTC

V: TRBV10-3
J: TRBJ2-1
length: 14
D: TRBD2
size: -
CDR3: CAISGTSGANEQFF
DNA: TGTGCCATCAGCGGGACTAGCGGGGCCAATGAGCAGTTCTTC

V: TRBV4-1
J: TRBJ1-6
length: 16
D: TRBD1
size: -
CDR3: CASTLWGGTANSPLHF
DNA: TGCGCCAGCACCCTATGGGGCGGGACAGCAAATTCACCCCTCCACTTT

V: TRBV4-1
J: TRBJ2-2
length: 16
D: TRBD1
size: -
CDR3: CASSPRDRGLSGELFF
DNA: TGCGCCAGCAGCCCCCGGGACAGGGGTTTATCCGGGGAGCTGTTTTTT

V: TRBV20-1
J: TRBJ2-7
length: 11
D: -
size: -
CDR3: CSALLAYEQYF
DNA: TGCAGTGCACTCTTGGCCTACGAGCAGTACTTC

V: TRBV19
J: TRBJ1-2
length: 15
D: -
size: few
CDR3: CASSIWEGANYGYTF
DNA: TGTGCCAGTAGTATCTGGGAAGGAGCCAACTATGGCTACACCTTC

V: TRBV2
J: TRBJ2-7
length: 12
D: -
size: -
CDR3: CASTYQIYEQYF
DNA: TGTGCCAGCACTTACCAGATCTACGAGCAGTACTTC

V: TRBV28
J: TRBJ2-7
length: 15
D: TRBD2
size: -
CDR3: CASSLSGLAGGEQYF
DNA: TGTGCCAGCAGCCTGTCGGGACTAGCGGGAGGCGAGCAGTACTTC

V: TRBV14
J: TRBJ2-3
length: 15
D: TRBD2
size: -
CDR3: CASSPPGLAGDTQYF
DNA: TGTGCCAGCAGCCCTCCGGGACTAGCGGGCGATACGCAGTATTTT

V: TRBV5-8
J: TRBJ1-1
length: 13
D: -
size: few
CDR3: CASMARVATEAFF
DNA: TGTGCCAGCATGGCCAGGGTCGCCACTGAAGCTTTCTTT

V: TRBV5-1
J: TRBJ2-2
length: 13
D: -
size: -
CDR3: CASSQDSPGELFF
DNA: TGCGCCAGCAGTCAGGACAGCCCCGGGGAGCTGTTTTTT

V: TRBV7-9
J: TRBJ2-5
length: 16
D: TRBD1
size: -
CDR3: CASSLVGQANQETQYF
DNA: TGTGCCAGCAGCTTAGTTGGACAGGCGAACCAAGAGACCCAGTACTTC

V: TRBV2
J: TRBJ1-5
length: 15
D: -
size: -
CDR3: CASSDDRASNQPQHF
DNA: TGTGCCAGCAGTGATGACAGAGCATCCAATCAGCCCCAGCATTTT

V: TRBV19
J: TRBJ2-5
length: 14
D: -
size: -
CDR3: CASSIRGGEETQYF
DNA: TGTGCCAGTAGTATCAGAGGGGGTGAAGAGACCCAGTACTTC

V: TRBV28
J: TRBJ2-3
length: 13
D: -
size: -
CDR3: CATHEAGTDTQYF
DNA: TGTGCCACCCACGAGGCCGGTACAGATACGCAGTATTTT